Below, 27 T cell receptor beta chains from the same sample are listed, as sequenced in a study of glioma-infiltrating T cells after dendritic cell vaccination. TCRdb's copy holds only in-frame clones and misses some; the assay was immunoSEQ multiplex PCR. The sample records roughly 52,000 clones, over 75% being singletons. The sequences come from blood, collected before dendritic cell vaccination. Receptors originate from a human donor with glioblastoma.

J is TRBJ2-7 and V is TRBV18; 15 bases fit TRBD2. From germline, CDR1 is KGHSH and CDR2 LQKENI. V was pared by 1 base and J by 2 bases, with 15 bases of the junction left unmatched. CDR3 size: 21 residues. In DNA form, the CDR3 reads TGTGCCAGCTCACCACTTGGGGCCGGGACCAGGACTAGCGGGAGGGCCTACGAGCAGTACTTC. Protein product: CASSPLGAGTRTSGRAYEQYF.

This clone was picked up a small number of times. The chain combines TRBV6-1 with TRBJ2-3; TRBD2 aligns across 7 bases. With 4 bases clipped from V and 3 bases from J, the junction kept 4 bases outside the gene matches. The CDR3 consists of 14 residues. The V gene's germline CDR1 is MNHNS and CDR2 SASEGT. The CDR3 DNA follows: TGTGCCAGCAGTGCCGGGACTACTACAGATACGCAGTATTTT. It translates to CASSAGTTTDTQYF.

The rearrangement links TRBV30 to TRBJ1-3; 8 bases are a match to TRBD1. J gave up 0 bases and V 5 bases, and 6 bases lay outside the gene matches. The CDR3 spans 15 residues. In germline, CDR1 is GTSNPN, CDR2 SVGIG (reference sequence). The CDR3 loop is CAWENRGSSGNTIYF. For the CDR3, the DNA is TGTGCCTGGGAAAACAGGGGGAGCTCTGGAAACACCATATATTTT.

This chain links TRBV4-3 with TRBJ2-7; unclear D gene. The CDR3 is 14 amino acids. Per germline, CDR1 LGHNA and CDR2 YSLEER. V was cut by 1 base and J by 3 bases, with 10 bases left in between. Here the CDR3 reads CASSQANTGYEQYF. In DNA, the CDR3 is TGCGCCAGCAGCCAAGCTAATACGGGCTACGAGCAGTACTTC.

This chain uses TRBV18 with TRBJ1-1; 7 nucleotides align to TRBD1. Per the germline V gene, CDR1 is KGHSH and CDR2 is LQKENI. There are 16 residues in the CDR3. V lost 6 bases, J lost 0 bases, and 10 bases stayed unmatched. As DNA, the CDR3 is TGTGCCAGCTCCCTTAAATCGGGACAGCTGAACACTGAAGCTTTCTTT. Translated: CASSLKSGQLNTEAFF.

The chain's CDR3 is CASSFDRGNNEQFF. The CDR3 nucleotides are TGTGCCAGCAGCTTCGACAGGGGAAACAATGAGCAGTTCTTC. V and J are TRBV13 and TRBJ2-1; TRBD1 agrees at 8 bases. Germline V gives CDR1 PRHDT, CDR2 FYEKMQ (reference sequence). CDR3 length equals 14 residues. After removal of 3 bases from V and 5 bases from J, the junction contained 3 bases not matched to a gene.

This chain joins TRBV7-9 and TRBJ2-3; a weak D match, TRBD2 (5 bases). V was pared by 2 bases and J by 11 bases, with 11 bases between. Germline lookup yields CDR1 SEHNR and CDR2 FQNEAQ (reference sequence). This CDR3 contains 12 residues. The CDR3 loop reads CASSLNDGGQYF. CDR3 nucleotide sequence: TGTGCCAGCAGCTTAAATGATGGAGGGCAGTATTTT. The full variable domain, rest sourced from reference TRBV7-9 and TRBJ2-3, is DTGVSQNPRHKITKRGQNVTFRCDPISEHNRLYWYRQTLGQGPEFLTYFQNEAQLEKSRLLSDRFSAERPKGSFSTLEIQRTEQGDSAMYLCASSLNDGGQYFGPGTRLTVL.

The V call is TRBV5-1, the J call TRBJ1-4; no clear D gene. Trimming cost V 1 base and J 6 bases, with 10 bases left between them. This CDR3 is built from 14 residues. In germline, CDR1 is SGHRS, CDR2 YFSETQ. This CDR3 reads CASSLLAADEKLFF. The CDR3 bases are TGCGCCAGCAGCTTGTTGGCTGCTGATGAAAAACTGTTTTTT.

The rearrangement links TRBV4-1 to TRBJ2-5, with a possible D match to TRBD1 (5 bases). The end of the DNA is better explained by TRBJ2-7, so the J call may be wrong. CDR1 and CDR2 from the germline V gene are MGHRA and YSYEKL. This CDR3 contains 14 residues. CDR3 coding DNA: TGCGCCAGCAGCCAGTCGACAGCCTCCTACGAGCAGTACTTC. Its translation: CASSQSTASYEQYF.

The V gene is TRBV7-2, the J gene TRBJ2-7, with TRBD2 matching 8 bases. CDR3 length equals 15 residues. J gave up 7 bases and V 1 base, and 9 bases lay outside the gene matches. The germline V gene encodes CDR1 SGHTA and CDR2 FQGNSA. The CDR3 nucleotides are TGTGCCAGCAGCTTAGGTGTAGCGGGATCTATAGAGCAGTACTTC. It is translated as CASSLGVAGSIEQYF.

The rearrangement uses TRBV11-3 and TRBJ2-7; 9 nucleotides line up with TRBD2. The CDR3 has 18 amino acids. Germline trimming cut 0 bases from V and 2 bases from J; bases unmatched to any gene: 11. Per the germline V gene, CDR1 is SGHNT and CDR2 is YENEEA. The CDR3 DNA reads TGTGCCAGCAGCTTAGAACGCGGCGGGAGGGTCGGAACCTACGAGCAGTACTTC. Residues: CASSLERGGRVGTYEQYF.

CDR3 amino acids: CASSHAPGQGLEKLFF. Here the CDR3 DNA reads TGTGCCAGCAGCCACGCACCGGGACAGGGGCTTGAAAAACTGTTTTTT. The chain combines TRBV4-2 with TRBJ1-4; TRBD1 matches 10 bases. This CDR3 is built from 16 residues. The junction had 8 bases not matched to a gene; V was cut back by 3 bases and J by 7 bases. CDR1 LGHNA and CDR2 YNFKEQ come from the germline V gene.

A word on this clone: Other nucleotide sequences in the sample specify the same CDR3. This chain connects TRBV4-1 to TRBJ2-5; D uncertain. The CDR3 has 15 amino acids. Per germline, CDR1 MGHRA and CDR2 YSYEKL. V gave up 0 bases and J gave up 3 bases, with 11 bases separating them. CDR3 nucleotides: TGCGCCAGCAGCCAAGATTGGGCAGAAGAAGAGACCCAGTACTTC. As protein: CASSQDWAEEETQYF.

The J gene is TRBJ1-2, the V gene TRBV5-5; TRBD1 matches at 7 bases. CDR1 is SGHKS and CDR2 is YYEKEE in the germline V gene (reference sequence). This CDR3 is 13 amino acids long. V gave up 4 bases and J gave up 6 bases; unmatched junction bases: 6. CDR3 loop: CASSPRQGDGYTF. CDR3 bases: TGTGCCAGCAGCCCACGACAGGGTGATGGCTACACCTTC.

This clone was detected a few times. The DNA for the CDR3 is TGTGCCAGCAGCTCTACAAGGAGCTCCTACGAGCAGTACTTC. Translating gives CASSSTRSSYEQYF. The V and J genes are TRBV7-2 and TRBJ2-7; D remains unclear. Germline values: CDR1 SGHTA, CDR2 FQGNSA. The V end was cut by 4 bases, the J end by 0 bases, with 10 bases between. The CDR3 totals 14 residues. The full variable domain, rest sourced from reference TRBV7-2 and TRBJ2-7, is GAGVSQSPSNKVTEKGKDVELRCDPISGHTALYWYRQSLGQGLEFLIYFQGNSAPDKSGLPSDRFSAERTGGSVSTLTIQRTQQEDSAVYLCASSSTRSSYEQYFGPGTRLTVT.

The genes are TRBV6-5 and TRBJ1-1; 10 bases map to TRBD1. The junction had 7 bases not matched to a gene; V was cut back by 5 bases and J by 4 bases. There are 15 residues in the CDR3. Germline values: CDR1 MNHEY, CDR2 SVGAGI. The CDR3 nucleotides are TGTGCCAGCAGTCGGGACAGGGGTAAAGGCACTGAAGCTTTCTTT. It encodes CASSRDRGKGTEAFF.

The CDR3 sequence is CASSEAGSGREQFF. DNA of the CDR3: TGTGCCAGCAGTGAAGCGGGTAGCGGGAGAGAGCAGTTCTTC. V gene TRBV6-1 combines with J gene TRBJ2-1; 9 bases line up with TRBD2. Germline trimming cut 0 bases from V and 10 bases from J; bases unmatched to any gene: 4. CDR1 MNHNS and CDR2 SASEGT come from the germline V gene. CDR3 length: 14 amino acids.

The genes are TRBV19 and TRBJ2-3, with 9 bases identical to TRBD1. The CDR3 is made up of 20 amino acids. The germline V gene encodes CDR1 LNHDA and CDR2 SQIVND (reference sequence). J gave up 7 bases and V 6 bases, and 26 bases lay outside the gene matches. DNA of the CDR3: TGTGCCAGTAGCATCGGGGCTAGTGCGGGACAGGGAGCGGGTAGGAATACGCAGTATTTT. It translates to CASSIGASAGQGAGRNTQYF.

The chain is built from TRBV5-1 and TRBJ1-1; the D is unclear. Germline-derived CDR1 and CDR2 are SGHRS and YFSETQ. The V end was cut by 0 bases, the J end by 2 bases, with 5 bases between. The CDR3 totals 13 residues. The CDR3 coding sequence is TGCGCCAGCAGCTTGGCCACTAACACTGAAGCTTTCTTT. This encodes CASSLATNTEAFF.

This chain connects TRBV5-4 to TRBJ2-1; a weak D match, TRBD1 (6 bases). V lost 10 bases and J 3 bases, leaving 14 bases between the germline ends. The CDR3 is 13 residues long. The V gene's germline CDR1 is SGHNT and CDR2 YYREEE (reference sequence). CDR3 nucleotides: TGTGCCCCCTCGGACAGAAACTACAATGAGCAGTTCTTC. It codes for CAPSDRNYNEQFF. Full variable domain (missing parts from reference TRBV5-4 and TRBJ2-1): ETGVTQSPTHLIKTRGQQVTLRCSSQSGHNTVSWYQQALGQGPQFIFQYYREEENGRGNFPPRFSGLQFPNYSSELNVNALELDDSALYLCAPSDRNYNEQFFGPGTRLTVL.

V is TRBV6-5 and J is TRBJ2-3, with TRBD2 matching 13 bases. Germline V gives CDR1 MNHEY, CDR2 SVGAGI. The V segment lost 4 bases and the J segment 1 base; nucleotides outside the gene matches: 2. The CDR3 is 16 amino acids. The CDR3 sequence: CASSSGTSGGTDTQYF. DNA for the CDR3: TGTGCCAGCAGTTCCGGGACTAGCGGGGGCACAGATACGCAGTATTTT.

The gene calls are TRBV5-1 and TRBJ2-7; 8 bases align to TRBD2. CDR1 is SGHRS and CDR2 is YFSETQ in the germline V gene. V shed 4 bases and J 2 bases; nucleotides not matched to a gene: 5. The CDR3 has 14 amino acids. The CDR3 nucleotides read TGCGCCAGCAGCGACCGGGAGGGGACCTACGAGCAGTACTTC. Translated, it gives CASSDREGTYEQYF.

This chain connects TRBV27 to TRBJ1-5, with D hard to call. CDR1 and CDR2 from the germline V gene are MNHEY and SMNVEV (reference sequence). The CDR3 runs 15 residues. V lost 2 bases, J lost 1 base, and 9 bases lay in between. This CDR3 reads CASSLTRGSNQPQHF. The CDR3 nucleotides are TGTGCCAGCAGTTTAACCCGCGGCAGCAATCAGCCCCAGCATTTT.

Here the CDR3 reads CASSLAPPGTGGGKLFF. The CDR3 DNA sequence: TGTGCCAGCAGCCTAGCCCCTCCCGGGACAGGTGGTGGAAAACTGTTTTTT. This sequence joins TRBV11-2 and TRBJ1-4; 8 bases agree with TRBD1. In germline, CDR1 is SGHAT, CDR2 FQNNGV. The CDR3 loop spans 17 amino acids. J was trimmed by 10 bases and V by 5 bases; bases with no gene match: 18.

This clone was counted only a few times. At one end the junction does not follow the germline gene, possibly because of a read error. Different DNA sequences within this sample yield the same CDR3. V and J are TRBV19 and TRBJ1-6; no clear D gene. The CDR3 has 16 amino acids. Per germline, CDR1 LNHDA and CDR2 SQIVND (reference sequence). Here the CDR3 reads CASSIGPGKYNSPLHF. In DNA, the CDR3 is TGTGCCAGTAGTATCGGACCGGGAAAATATAATTCCCCCCTCCACTTT. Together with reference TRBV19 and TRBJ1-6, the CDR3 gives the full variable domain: DGGITQSPKYLFRKEGQNVTLSCEQNLNHDAMYWYRQDPGQGLRLIYYSQIVNDFQKGDIAEGYSVSREKKESFPLTVTSAQKNPTAFYLCASSIGPGKYNSPLHFGNGTRLTVT.

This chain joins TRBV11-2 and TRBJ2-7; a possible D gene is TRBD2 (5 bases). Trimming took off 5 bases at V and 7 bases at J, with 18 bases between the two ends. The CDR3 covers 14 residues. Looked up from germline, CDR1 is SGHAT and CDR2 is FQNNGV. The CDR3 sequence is CASSLDWASGEQYF. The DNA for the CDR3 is TGTGCCAGCAGCCTCGACTGGGCTTCGGGGGAGCAGTACTTC.

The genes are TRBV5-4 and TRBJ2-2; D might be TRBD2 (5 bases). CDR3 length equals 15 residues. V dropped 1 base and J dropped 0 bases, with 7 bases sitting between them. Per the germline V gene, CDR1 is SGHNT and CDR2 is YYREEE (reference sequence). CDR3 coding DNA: TGTGCCAGCAGCTTGATGCGGGCGAACACCGGGGAGCTGTTTTTT. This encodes CASSLMRANTGELFF.